Below, 19 T cell receptor beta chains from the same sample are listed, as sequenced in a study of blood T cell repertoires in COVID-19. Profiling relied on immunoSEQ multiplex PCR, and the TCRdb table lists in-frame clones only, not all of them. The table shows 110,000 or so clones, with over 70% occurring only once. Sequenced sample: peripheral blood. These receptors all come from a man aged 45-60 years with acute or convalescent COVID-19.

The V and J genes are TRBV20-1 and TRBJ1-1; TRBD1 might be the D (6 bases). CDR3 length: 11 amino acids. The V end lost 5 bases, the J end lost 14 bases, and 18 bases lay between the germline ends. Germline V lookup: CDR1 DFQATT, CDR2 SNEGSKA (reference sequence). CDR3 DNA: TGCAGTGCTTCGAAACAGGGCCTAGTCTTCTTT. Amino acids: CSASKQGLVFF.

This clone was seen a single time. V usage is TRBV6-5 and J usage is TRBJ2-6; a possible D gene is TRBD2 (5 bases). V lost 7 bases and J lost 0, with 7 bases in between. This CDR3 region has 14 residues. Per the germline V gene, CDR1 is MNHEY and CDR2 is SVGAGI. DNA for the CDR3: TGTGCCAGCACACTAGACTCTGGGGCCAACGTCCTGACTTTC. It codes for CASTLDSGANVLTF.

The chain couples TRBV5-6 to TRBJ1-3, with D unresolved. This CDR3 spans 13 amino acids. V lost 6 bases to trimming and J lost 0 bases, with 7 bases between them. Germline CDR1 and CDR2: SGHDT and YYEEEE. The CDR3 region has the DNA TGTGCCAGCACTGGACTCTCTGGAAACACCATATATTTT. Encoded protein: CASTGLSGNTIYF.

This chain connects TRBV11-2 to TRBJ2-3; possibly TRBD1 for D (5 bases). In germline, CDR1 is SGHAT, CDR2 FQNNGV. The CDR3 contains 15 residues. Trimming stripped 5 bases from V and 4 bases from J, with 16 bases between. CDR3 loop: CASSPRQSLPDTQYF. In nucleotides, the CDR3 is TGTGCCAGCAGCCCGAGACAGTCCTTACCAGATACGCAGTATTTT. Variable domain in full (rest from reference TRBV11-2 and TRBJ2-3): EAGVAQSPRYKIIEKRQSVAFWCNPISGHATLYWYQQILGQGPKLLIQFQNNGVVDDSQLPKDRFSAERLKGVDSTLKIQPAKLEDSAVYLCASSPRQSLPDTQYFGPGTRLTVL.

The chain uses TRBV6-1 and TRBJ1-1; a possible D gene is TRBD1 (5 bases). The CDR3 extends over 16 amino acids. The germline gives CDR1 MNHNS, CDR2 SASEGT. V lost 1 base and J lost 3, with 15 bases in between. CDR3 region: CASSEEPDPGYTEAFF. The CDR3 nucleotides read TGTGCCAGCAGTGAAGAACCGGATCCAGGGTACACTGAAGCTTTCTTT.

This chain uses TRBV28 with TRBJ1-1, with TRBD1 identical over 10 bases. CDR1 and CDR2 (germline): MDHEN, SYDVKM. Trimming removed 5 bases from V and 0 bases from J; junction bases left unmatched: 15. There are 19 residues in the CDR3. The CDR3 loop is CASSLTIGTGAALNTEAFF. The CDR3, as DNA: TGTGCCAGCAGTCTCACAATCGGGACAGGGGCGGCCCTGAACACTGAAGCTTTCTTT. Drawing the rest from reference TRBV28 and TRBJ1-1, the complete variable domain is DVKVTQSSRYLVKRTGEKVFLECVQDMDHENMFWYRQDPGLGLRLIYFSYDVKMKEKGDIPEGYSVSREKKERFSLILESASTNQTSMYLCASSLTIGTGAALNTEAFFGQGTRLTVV.

J is TRBJ2-7 and V is TRBV24-1, with 9 bases lining up with TRBD1. J lost 7 bases, V lost 3 bases, and 6 bases had no gene match. This CDR3 comprises 14 residues. From germline, CDR1 is KGHDR and CDR2 SFDVKD. CDR3 DNA: TGTGCCACCAGTGATCAACAGGGGGCGGAGGAGCAGTACTTC. Translated, it gives CATSDQQGAEEQYF.

V gene TRBV2 combines with J gene TRBJ1-2; 8 nucleotides agree with TRBD1. Germline lookup yields CDR1 SNHLY and CDR2 FYNNEI. J was trimmed by 6 bases and V by 6 bases; bases with no gene match: 3. CDR3 length: 12 residues. The chain's CDR3 is CASRAGGNGYTF. DNA for the CDR3: TGTGCCAGCAGGGCAGGGGGCAATGGCTACACCTTC.

The chain has TRBV5-8 and TRBJ1-4, with D uncertain. Germline CDR1 reads SGHTS; CDR2 reads YDEGEE. This CDR3 contains 17 residues. Trimming shortened V by 4 bases and J by 0 bases, and 16 bases separated the two germline ends. This CDR3 is CASSIPAGPTTNEKLFF. CDR3 in DNA: TGTGCCAGCAGCATACCCGCTGGGCCTACAACTAATGAAAAACTGTTTTTT.

This clone occurred a few times. The J gene is TRBJ1-2, the V gene TRBV11-1, with TRBD1 identical over 8 bases. The V segment lost 5 bases and the J segment 7 bases; nucleotides outside the gene matches: 3. This CDR3 is built from 12 residues. The germline gives CDR1 SGHAT, CDR2 FQDESV (reference sequence). CDR3 region: CASSPDRGGYTF. The CDR3 DNA reads TGTGCCAGCAGCCCCGACAGGGGTGGCTACACCTTC.

This chain connects TRBV19 to TRBJ2-1, with TRBD1 as a possible D gene (5 bases). The CDR3 is made up of 13 amino acids. Per the germline V gene, CDR1 is LNHDA and CDR2 is SQIVND (reference sequence). Deletions cut 7 bases from V and 4 bases from J, with 11 bases between. Here the CDR3 reads CASKTGVYNEQFF. The CDR3, as DNA: TGTGCCAGTAAAACAGGAGTTTACAATGAGCAGTTCTTC.

This clone has just a few counts. The chain uses TRBV29-1 and TRBJ1-1; D is perhaps TRBD1 (6 bases). Germline CDR1 SQVTM, CDR2 ANQGSEA. The CDR3 is made up of 13 amino acids. The V end lost 3 bases, the J end lost 9 bases, and 17 bases lay between the germline ends. The CDR3 DNA sequence: TGCAGCGTTGATAATGCAGGGGAGGGGAAAGCTTTCTTT. Amino acids: CSVDNAGEGKAFF.

This clone was recorded only once. V is TRBV6-4 and J is TRBJ1-6; 7 positions agree with TRBD1. The germline gives CDR1 MRHNA, CDR2 SNTAGT. The CDR3 consists of 15 residues. Unmatched junction bases numbered 12, after V lost 9 bases and J lost 7 bases. The CDR3 here is CASRYDRVGNSPLHF. Here the CDR3 DNA reads TGTGCCAGTAGATACGACAGGGTGGGAAATTCACCCCTCCACTTT.

The rearrangement joins TRBV4-2 to TRBJ1-1; 11 nucleotides line up with TRBD1. The CDR3 has 15 amino acids. Germline CDR1 LGHNA, CDR2 YNFKEQ. Unmatched junction bases numbered 10, after V lost 8 bases and J lost 5 bases. In DNA form, the CDR3 reads TGTGCCAGCGATTTTCCCGGACAGGGGGCAACTGAAGCTTTCTTT. Protein sequence: CASDFPGQGATEAFF.

The rearrangement uses TRBV30 and TRBJ1-2; 11 bases map to TRBD1. V gave up 3 bases and J gave up 7 bases; unmatched junction bases: 1. The CDR3 has 12 amino acids. Germline V gene data show CDR1 as GTSNPN and CDR2 as SVGIG (reference sequence). The CDR3 is CAWSGTGGGYTF. The CDR3 region has the DNA TGTGCCTGGAGCGGGACAGGGGGTGGCTACACCTTC. The complete variable domain, with remaining parts taken from reference TRBV30 and TRBJ1-2, reads SQTIHQWPATLVQPVGSPLSLECTVEGTSNPNLYWYRQAAGRGLQLLFYSVGIGQISSEVPQNLSASRPQDRQFILSSKKLLLSDSGFYLCAWSGTGGGYTFGSGTRLTVV.

The chain has TRBV28 and TRBJ1-5; D ambiguous. The CDR3 is 15 residues long. Germline assignment: CDR1 MDHEN and CDR2 SYDVKM. With 4 bases removed from V and 2 bases from J, the gap between germline ends came to 12 bases. The CDR3 region is CASSSDGKGNQPQHF. The CDR3 DNA reads TGTGCCAGCAGTTCCGACGGGAAGGGCAATCAGCCCCAGCATTTT. The full variable domain, with the rest looked up from reference TRBV28 and TRBJ1-5, is DVKVTQSSRYLVKRTGEKVFLECVQDMDHENMFWYRQDPGLGLRLIYFSYDVKMKEKGDIPEGYSVSREKKERFSLILESASTNQTSMYLCASSSDGKGNQPQHFGDGTRLSIL.

V is TRBV19 and J is TRBJ1-5; no clear D. CDR3 length: 14 amino acids. In germline, CDR1 is LNHDA, CDR2 SQIVND (reference sequence). Trimming cost V 7 bases and J 0 bases, with 10 bases left between them. The CDR3 sequence is CASTRRDSNQPQHF. For the CDR3, the DNA is TGTGCCAGTACCCGGCGGGATAGCAATCAGCCCCAGCATTTT.

This clone was detected only once. The V call is TRBV7-2, the J call TRBJ2-7; maybe TRBD1 (6 bases). CDR1 is SGHTA and CDR2 is FQGNSA in the germline V gene. Deletions cut 4 bases from V and 6 bases from J, with 13 bases between. The CDR3 is made up of 13 amino acids. The CDR3 loop is CASSSQGIGEQYF. The CDR3, as DNA: TGTGCCAGCAGCTCACAGGGTATTGGCGAGCAGTACTTC.

Comment on this clone: Other nucleotide sequences from this sample produce the same CDR3. This rearrangement joins TRBV10-2 to TRBJ2-7; D gene unclear. Germline V gives CDR1 WSHSY, CDR2 SAAADI. This CDR3 spans 13 amino acids. V gave up 6 bases and J gave up 2 bases, with 11 bases separating them. Written as DNA, the CDR3 is TGCGCCAGCAGCGACGACATTGCCTACGAGCAGTACTTC. This sequence encodes CASSDDIAYEQYF.